This T cell receptor (beta chain) is from a study of blood T cells in healthy people across ages. Overall study results and limits: Estimated diversity that came from one million T cells was considered an underestimate. Diversity of TCR beta per million T cells declined in a roughly linear way with age.

Per sample, no less than 5 micrograms of total RNA were extracted. In this sample, this clonotype turned up once. Its antigen is as yet unknown. The junction had 8 bases not matched to a gene; V was cut back by 5 bases and J by 6 bases. Germline V gene lookup returns CDR1 MGHDK and CDR2 SYGVNS. The CDR3 extends over 14 amino acids. The authors ran a second PCR of roughly 6 to 12 cycles using a sample-barcoded 5' primer and a J-beta primer mix. A template-switch adaptor that had 12 random nucleotides put a tag on each cDNA molecule. MiXCR, run by TCRdb on the 5' RACE reads, gives a single entry per CDR3 protein. This table holds about 1 million distinct CDR3 sequences, 45% found once.

The chain combines TRBV25-1 with TRBJ2-5; TRBD2 matches 8 bases. Sequencing input: blood. The receptor comes from an older woman in good health. CDR3 sequence reads: CASSKPSGSQTQYF. In DNA, the CDR3 is TGTGCCAGCAGTAAGCCCAGCGGGAGTCAGACCCAGTACTTC. Drawing the rest from reference TRBV25-1 and TRBJ2-5, the complete variable domain is EADIYQTPRYLVIGTGKKITLECSQTMGHDKMYWYQQDPGMELHLIHYSYGVNSTEKGDLSSESTVSRIRTEHFPLTLESARPSHTSQYLCASSKPSGSQTQYFGPGTRLLVL.